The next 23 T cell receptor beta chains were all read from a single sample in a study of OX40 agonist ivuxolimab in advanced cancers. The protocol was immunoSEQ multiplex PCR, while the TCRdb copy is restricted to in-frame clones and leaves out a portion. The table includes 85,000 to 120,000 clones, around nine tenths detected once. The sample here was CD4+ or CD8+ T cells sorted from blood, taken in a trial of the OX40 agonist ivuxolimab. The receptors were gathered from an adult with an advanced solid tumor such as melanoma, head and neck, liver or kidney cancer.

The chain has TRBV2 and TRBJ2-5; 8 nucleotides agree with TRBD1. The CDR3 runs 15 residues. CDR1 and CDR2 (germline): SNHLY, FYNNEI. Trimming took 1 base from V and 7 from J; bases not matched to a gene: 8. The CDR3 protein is CASSEDAGGGVTQYF. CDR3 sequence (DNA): TGTGCCAGCAGTGAAGATGCAGGGGGCGGGGTGACCCAGTACTTC.

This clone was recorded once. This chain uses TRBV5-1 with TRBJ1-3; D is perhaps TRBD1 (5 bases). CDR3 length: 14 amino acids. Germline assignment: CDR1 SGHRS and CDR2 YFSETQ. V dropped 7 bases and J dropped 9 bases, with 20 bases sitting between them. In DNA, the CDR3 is TGCGCCAGCGGGGAGGGGAGCACGGAGGGCACCATATATTTT. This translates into CASGEGSTEGTIYF.

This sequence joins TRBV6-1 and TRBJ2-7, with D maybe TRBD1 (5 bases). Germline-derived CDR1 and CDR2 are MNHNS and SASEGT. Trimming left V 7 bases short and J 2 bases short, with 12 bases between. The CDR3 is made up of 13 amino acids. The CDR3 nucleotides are TGTGCCAGCAATCCTGGACAAACCTACGAGCAGTACTTC. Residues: CASNPGQTYEQYF.

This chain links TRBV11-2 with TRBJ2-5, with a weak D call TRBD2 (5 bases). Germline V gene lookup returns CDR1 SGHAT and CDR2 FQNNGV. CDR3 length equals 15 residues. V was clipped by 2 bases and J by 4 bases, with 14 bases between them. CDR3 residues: CASSLLPPSRETQYF. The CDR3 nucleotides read TGTGCCAGCAGCTTATTACCTCCTAGCCGAGAGACCCAGTACTTC.

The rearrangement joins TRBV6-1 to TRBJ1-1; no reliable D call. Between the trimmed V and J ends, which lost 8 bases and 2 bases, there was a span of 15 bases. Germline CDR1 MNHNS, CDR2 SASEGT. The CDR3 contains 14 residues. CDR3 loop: CASPTWDKNTEAFF. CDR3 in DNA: TGTGCCAGCCCCACCTGGGATAAAAACACTGAAGCTTTCTTT.

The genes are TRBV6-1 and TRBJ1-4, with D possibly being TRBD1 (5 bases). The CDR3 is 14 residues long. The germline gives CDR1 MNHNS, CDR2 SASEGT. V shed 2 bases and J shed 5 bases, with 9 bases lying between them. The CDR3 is CASSESGGNEKLFF. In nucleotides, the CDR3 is TGTGCCAGCAGTGAATCGGGGGGAAATGAAAAACTGTTTTTT.

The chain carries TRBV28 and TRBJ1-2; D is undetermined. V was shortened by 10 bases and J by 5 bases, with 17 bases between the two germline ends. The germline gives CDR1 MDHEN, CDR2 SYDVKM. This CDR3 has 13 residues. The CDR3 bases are TGTGCCACCGGTGTGGAGGAAGAGTATGGCTACACCTTC. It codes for CATGVEEEYGYTF.

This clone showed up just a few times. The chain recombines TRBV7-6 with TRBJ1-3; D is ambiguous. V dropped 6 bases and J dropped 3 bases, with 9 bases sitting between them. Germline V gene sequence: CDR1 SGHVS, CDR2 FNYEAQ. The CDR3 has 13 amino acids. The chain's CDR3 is CASRSLGGNTIYF. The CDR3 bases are TGTGCCAGCAGGTCTCTCGGTGGAAACACCATATATTTT.

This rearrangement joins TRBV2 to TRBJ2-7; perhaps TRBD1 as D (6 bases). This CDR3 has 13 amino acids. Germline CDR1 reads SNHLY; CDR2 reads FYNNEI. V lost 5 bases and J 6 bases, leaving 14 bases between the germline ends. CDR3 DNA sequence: TGTGCCAGCAGTTTCGACAGGCTGGGCGAGCAGTACTTC. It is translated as CASSFDRLGEQYF.

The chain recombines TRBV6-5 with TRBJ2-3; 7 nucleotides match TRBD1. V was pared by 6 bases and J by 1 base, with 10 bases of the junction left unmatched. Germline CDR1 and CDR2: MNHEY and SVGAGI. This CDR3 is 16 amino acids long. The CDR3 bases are TGTGCCAGCAGGTACAGGGGCGCGGCCGGCACAGATACGCAGTATTTT. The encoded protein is CASRYRGAAGTDTQYF.

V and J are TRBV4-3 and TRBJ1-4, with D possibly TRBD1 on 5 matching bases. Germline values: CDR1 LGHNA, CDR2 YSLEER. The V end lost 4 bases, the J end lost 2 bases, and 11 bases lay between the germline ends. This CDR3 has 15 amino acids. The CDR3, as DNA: TGCGCCAGCAGCCGGGAGGAGGGGACTAATGAAAAACTGTTTTTT. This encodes CASSREEGTNEKLFF.

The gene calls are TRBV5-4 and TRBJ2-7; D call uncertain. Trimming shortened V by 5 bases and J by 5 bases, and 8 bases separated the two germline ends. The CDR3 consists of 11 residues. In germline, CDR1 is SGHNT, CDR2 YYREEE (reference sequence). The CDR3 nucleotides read TGTGCCAGCAGTTCCCGCCACGAGCAGTACTTC. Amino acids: CASSSRHEQYF.

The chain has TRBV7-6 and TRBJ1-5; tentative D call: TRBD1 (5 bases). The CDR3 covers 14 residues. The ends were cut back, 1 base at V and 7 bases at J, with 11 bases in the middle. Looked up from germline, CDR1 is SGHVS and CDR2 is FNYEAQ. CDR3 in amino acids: CASSLEGTGQPQHF. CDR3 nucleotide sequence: TGTGCCAGCAGCTTAGAGGGGACCGGGCAGCCCCAGCATTTT.

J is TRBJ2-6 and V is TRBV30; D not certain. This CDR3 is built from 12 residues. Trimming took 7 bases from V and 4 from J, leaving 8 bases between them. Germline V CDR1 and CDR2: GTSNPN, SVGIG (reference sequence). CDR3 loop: CASRIGANVLTF. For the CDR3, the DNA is TGTGCCTCCCGCATAGGGGCCAACGTCCTGACTTTC.

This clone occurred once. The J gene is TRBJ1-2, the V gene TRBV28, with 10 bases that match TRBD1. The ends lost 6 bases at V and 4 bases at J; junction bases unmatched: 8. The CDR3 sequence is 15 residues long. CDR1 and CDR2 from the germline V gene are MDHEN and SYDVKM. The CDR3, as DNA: TGTGCCAGCAGACCCTCCGGGACAGGGGTCTATGGCTACACCTTC. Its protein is CASRPSGTGVYGYTF.

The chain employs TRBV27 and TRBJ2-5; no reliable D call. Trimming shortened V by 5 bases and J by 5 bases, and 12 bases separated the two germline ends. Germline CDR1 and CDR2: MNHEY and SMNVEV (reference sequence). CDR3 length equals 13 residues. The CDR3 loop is CASSPRLGETQYF. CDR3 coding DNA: TGTGCCAGCAGTCCGCGCCTGGGGGAGACCCAGTACTTC.

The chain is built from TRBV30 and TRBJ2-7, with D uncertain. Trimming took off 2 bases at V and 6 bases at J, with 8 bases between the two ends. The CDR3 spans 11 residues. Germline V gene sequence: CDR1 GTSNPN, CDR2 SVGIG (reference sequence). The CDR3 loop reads CAWSPTPEQYF. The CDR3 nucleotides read TGTGCCTGGAGTCCCACCCCCGAGCAGTACTTC.

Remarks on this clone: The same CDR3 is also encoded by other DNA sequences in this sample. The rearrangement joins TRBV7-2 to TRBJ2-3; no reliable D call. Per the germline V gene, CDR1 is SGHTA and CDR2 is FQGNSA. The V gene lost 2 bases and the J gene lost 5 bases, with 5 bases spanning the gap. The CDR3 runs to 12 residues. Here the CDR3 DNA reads TGTGCCAGCAGCTTAAGTGGAGATACGCAGTATTTT. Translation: CASSLSGDTQYF.

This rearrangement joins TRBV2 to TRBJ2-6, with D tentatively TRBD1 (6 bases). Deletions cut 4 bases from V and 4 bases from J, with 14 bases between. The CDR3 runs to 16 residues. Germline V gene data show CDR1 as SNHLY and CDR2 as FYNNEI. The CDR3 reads CASSAQGLAGANVLTF. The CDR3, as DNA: TGTGCCAGCAGTGCGCAGGGGTTAGCGGGGGCCAACGTCCTGACTTTC.

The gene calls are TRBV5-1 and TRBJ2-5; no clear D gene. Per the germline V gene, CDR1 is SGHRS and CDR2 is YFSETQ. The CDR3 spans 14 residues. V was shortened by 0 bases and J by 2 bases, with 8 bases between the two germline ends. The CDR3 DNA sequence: TGCGCCAGCAGCTTGGTGCCAGAGCAAGAGACCCAGTACTTC. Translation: CASSLVPEQETQYF.

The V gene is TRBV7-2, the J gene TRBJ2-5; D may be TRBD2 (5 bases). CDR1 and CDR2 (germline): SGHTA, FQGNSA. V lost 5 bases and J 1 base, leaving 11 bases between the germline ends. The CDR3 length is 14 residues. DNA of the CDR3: TGTGCCAGCAGCCCAAGAGGGATCCAAGAGACCCAGTACTTC. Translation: CASSPRGIQETQYF.

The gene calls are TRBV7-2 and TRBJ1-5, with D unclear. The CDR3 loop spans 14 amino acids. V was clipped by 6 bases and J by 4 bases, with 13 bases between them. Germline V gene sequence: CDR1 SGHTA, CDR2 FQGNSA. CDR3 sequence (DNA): TGTGCCAGCAGGGACGTGGGCGAAAATCAGCCCCAGCATTTT. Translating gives CASRDVGENQPQHF.

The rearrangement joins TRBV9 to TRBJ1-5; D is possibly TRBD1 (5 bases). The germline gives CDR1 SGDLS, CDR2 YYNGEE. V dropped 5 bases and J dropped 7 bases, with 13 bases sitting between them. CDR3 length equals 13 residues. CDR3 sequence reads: CASSLDSFQPQHF. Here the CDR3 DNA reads TGTGCCAGCAGTCTTGACAGTTTCCAGCCCCAGCATTTT. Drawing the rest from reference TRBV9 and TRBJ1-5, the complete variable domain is DSGVTQTPKHLITATGQRVTLRCSPRSGDLSVYWYQQSLDQGLQFLIQYYNGEERAKGNILERFSAQQFPDLHSELNLSSLELGDSALYFCASSLDSFQPQHFGDGTRLSIL.